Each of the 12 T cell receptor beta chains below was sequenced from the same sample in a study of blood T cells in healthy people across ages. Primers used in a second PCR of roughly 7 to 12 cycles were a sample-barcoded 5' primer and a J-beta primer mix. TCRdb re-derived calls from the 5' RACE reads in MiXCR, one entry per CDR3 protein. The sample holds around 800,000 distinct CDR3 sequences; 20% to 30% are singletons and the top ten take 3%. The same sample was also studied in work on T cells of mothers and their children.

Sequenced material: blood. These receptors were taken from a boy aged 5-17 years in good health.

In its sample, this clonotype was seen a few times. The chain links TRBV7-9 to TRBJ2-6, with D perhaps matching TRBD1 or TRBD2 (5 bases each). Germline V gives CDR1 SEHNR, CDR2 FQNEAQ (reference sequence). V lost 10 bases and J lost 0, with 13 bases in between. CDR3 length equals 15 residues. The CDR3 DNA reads TGTGCCACGGGGACCCTGAGCTCTGGGGCCAACGTCCTGACTTTC. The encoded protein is CATGTLSSGANVLTF.

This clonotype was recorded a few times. Written as DNA, the CDR3 is TGTGCCACCAGGGGGACGGGGAAGAGAGCCAAAAACATTCAGTACTTC. Translation gives CATRGTGKRAKNIQYF. V gene TRBV15 combines with J gene TRBJ2-4; D may match TRBD1 or TRBD2 (5 bases each). In germline, CDR1 is LNHNV, CDR2 YYDKDF (reference sequence). The CDR3 runs to 16 residues. V was shortened by 6 bases and J by 0 bases, with 15 bases between the two germline ends.

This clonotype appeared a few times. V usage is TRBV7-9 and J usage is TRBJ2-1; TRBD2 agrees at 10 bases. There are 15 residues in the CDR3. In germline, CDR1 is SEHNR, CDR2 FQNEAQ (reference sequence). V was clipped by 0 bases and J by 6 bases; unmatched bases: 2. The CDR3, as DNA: TGTGCCAGCAGCTTAGCAGCGGGGGGGACCAATGAGCAGTTCTTC. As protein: CASSLAAGGTNEQFF.

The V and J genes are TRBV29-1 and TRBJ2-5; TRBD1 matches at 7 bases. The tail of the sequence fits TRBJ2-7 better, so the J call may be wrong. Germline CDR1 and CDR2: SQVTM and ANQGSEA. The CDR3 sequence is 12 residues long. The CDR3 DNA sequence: TGCAGCGTTATGACAGGGAAATACGAGCAGTACTTC. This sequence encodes CSVMTGKYEQYF.

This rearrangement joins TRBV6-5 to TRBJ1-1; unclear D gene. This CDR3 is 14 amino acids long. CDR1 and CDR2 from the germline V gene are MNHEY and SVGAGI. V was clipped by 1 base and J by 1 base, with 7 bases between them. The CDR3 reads CASSYLNPNTEAFF. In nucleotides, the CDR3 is TGTGCCAGCAGTTACTTGAATCCGAACACTGAAGCTTTCTTT.

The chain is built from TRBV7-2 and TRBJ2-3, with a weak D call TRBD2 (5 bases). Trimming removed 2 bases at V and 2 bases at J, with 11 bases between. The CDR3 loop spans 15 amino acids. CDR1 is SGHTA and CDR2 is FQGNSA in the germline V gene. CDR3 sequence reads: CASSLTPADTDTQYF. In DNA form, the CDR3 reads TGTGCCAGCAGCTTAACCCCAGCGGACACAGATACGCAGTATTTT. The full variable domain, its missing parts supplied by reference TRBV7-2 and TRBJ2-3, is GAGVSQSPSNKVTEKGKDVELRCDPISGHTALYWYRQSLGQGLEFLIYFQGNSAPDKSGLPSDRFSAERTGGSVSTLTIQRTQQEDSAVYLCASSLTPADTDTQYFGPGTRLTVL.

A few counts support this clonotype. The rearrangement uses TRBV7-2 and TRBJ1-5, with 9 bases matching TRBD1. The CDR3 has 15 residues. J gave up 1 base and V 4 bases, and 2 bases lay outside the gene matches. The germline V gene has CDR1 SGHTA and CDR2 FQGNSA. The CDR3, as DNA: TGTGCCAGCAGCTCACAGGGGGCGAGCAATCAGCCCCAGCATTTT. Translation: CASSSQGASNQPQHF.

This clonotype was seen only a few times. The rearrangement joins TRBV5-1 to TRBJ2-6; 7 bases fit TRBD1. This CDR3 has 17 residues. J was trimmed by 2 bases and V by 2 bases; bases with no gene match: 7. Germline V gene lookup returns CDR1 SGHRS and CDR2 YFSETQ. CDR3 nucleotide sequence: TGCGCCAGCAGCTTTCTAACCCAGGGGGCTGGGGCCAACGTCCTGACTTTC. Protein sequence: CASSFLTQGAGANVLTF.

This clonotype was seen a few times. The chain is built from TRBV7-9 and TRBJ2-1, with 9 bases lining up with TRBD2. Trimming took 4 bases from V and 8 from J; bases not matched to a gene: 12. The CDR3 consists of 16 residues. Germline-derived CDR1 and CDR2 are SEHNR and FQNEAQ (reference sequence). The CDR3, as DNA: TGTGCCAGCAGCTCTCCCGAGCGGGGGGCCGTCGATGAGCAGTTCTTC. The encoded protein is CASSSPERGAVDEQFF. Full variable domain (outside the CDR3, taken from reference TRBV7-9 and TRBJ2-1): DTGVSQNPRHKITKRGQNVTFRCDPISEHNRLYWYRQTLGQGPEFLTYFQNEAQLEKSRLLSDRFSAERPKGSFSTLEIQRTEQGDSAMYLCASSSPERGAVDEQFFGPGTRLTVL.

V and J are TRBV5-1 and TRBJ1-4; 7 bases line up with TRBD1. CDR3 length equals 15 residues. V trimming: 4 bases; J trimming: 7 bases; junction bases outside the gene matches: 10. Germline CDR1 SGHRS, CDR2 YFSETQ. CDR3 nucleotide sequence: TGCGCCAGCAGCCGACGGACAGGCTTGAGTGAAAAACTGTTTTTT. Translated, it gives CASSRRTGLSEKLFF.

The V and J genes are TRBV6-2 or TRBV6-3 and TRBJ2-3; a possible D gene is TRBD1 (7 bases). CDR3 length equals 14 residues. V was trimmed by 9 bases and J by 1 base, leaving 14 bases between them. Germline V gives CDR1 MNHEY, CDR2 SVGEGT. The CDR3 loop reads CASTARGGTDTQYF. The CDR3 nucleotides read TGTGCCAGTACTGCCAGGGGGGGCACAGATACGCAGTATTTT.

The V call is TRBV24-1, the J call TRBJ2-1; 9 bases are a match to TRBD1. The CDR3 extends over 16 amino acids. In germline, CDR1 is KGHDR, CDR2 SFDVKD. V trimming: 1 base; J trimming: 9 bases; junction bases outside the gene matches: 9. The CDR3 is CATSDFGWGQGGEQFF. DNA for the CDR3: TGTGCCACCAGTGATTTCGGGTGGGGACAGGGTGGTGAGCAGTTCTTC.